This TCR beta chain appears in the sequencing data of a study of graft-versus-host responses after intestinal transplantation. Whole-study context: All of the recipients had induction that used anti-thymocyte globulin, then tacrolimus and steroids for about 3 years. The study, taken as a whole, reports: Across patients carrying graft-donor T cell macrochimerism, allografts held high graft-versus-host to host-versus-graft clonal ratios. Early declines in HvG clones that occurred post-transplant were associated with peak circulating GvH clone levels. Recipient marrow held GvH clones, some first seen in ileum or blood.

Libraries were prepared by immunoSEQ multiplex PCR; TCRdb keeps only in-frame clonotypes and omits some of them. The sample has some 26,000 clones, roughly 95% seen once. About this clone: What it binds is unknown.

The CDR3 spans 14 residues. Germline CDR1 reads ENHRY; CDR2 reads SYGVKD. V was clipped by 4 bases and J by 5 bases, with 14 bases between them. The material was PBMCs, obtained 156 days after intestinal transplant. The chain employs TRBV10-3 and TRBJ2-5; no clear D. This clonotype originated in a human patient who received an intestinal transplant, so some T cells may come from the graft donor. This chain's CDR3 is CAISVVRGRETQYF. The CDR3 DNA reads TGTGCCATCAGTGTGGTGCGAGGTCGGGAGACCCAGTACTTC.